Listed below are T cell receptor beta chains from one sample, sequenced in a study of esophageal squamous cell carcinoma under preoperative chemotherapy. TCRdb recomputed calls from the PCR reads with MiXCR, one row per CDR3 protein. The table has about 18,000 distinct CDR3 sequences, 40% to 55% seen once. Sampling was conducted from a patient given preoperative chemotherapy. These receptors were taken from a human donor with esophageal squamous cell carcinoma. The donor label of this sample is uncertain. CDR3s include the opening cysteine and the closing phenylalanine or tryptophan. The D gene is left open where the match is weak. Rows may omit the clone size; those that give it use once, few, many or a size class.

d_call	j_call	v_call	clone_size	cdr3_nt	cdr3_aa
-	TRBJ1-1	TRBV4-3	-	TGCGCCAGCAGCCAAGTGGGGGGTAACACTGAAGCTTTCTTT	CASSQVGGNTEAFF
-	TRBJ2-7	TRBV7-8	few	TGTGCCAGCAGCCCCCGGATCCCTCCCTCCGAGCAGTACTTC	CASSPRIPPSEQYF
-	TRBJ2-5	TRBV4-1	-	TGCGCCAGCAGCCAAGAAGGGAGCTCCGAGACCCAGTACTTC	CASSQEGSSETQYF
TRBD2	TRBJ2-1	TRBV11-3	few	TGTGCCAGCAGCCCTGGACTAGCGGAGCAGTTCTTC	CASSPGLAEQFF
TRBD2	TRBJ2-6	TRBV7-2	few	TGTGCCAGCAGCTTGGCCCGACTAGCGGGGGGGACAGGGGCCAACGTCCTGACTTTC	CASSLARLAGGTGANVLTF
-	TRBJ2-3	TRBV6-5	many	TGTGCCAGCAGTTACTCGACCGGGGGGCTAGTGGGGGGACGGAGCACAGATACGCAGTATTTT	CASSYSTGGLVGGRSTDTQYF
-	TRBJ2-7	TRBV6-1	few	TGTGCCAGCTCTGTCCGCCCCGGTGGTCGCGAGCAGTACTTC	CASSVRPGGREQYF
-	TRBJ2-5	TRBV6-1	-	TGTGCCAGCAGTCGCTCCACTATCCTGGAGACCCAGTACTTC	CASSRSTILETQYF
TRBD2	TRBJ2-3	TRBV12-3/TRBV12-4	-	TGTGCCAGCAGTTTCCGGGAGGGCCCGATGGACACGCAGTACTTT	CASSFREGPMDTQYF
TRBD2	TRBJ2-3	TRBV4-3	-	TGCGCCAGCAGCCAAGTAACTAGCGGGAGGGGCGATACGCAGTATTTT	CASSQVTSGRGDTQYF
-	TRBJ2-3	TRBV7-2	once	TGTGCCAGCAGGATACTAGGGGGGGGGTGTGTCGAAGATACGCAGTATTTT	CASRILGGGCVEDTQYF
TRBD2	TRBJ2-2	TRBV7-2	once	TGTGCCAGCAGCTTAGTTGGAACTAGCGCGAACACCGGGGAGCTGTTTTTT	CASSLVGTSANTGELFF
TRBD1	TRBJ1-1	TRBV6-5	many	TGTGCCAGCAGTTTCGGGACAGGGAACACTGAAGCTTTCTTT	CASSFGTGNTEAFF
TRBD2	TRBJ2-7	TRBV11-1	-	TGTGCCAGCAGCAGTAGCGGGGGAGCCGCGTCCTACGAGCAGTACTTC	CASSSSGGAASYEQYF
TRBD2	TRBJ2-5	TRBV11-3	-	TGTGCCAGCAGCCCCTCTAGCGGGTGGGAGACCCAGTACTTC	CASSPSSGWETQYF
-	TRBJ2-3	TRBV28	few	TGTGCCAGCAGTTTACGGACCCCAGATACGCAGTATTTT	CASSLRTPDTQYF
TRBD2	TRBJ2-3	TRBV10-3	-	TGTGCCTGTTCAGGGCGGGGGGGGACCACAGATACGCAGTATTTT	CACSGRGGTTDTQYF
-	TRBJ2-5	TRBV5-1	-	TGCGCCAGCAGCCCGCGGGGCCGTGCCCAAAAGACCCAGTACTTC	CASSPRGRAQKTQYF
-	TRBJ2-3	TRBV7-2	many	TGTGCCAGCAGCACCAGCACAGATACGCAGTATTTT	CASSTSTDTQYF
TRBD2	TRBJ2-1	TRBV7-7	few	TGTGCTAGCAGCTTAGGGACCGGGACTAGCGGGAGCAGGCAGTTCTTC	CASSLGTGTSGSRQFF
TRBD2	TRBJ2-7	TRBV12-3/TRBV12-4	-	TGTGCCAGCAGGCCGGGAGGGGGAGGGGCGGGCGAGCAGTACTTC	CASRPGGGGAGEQYF
TRBD2	TRBJ2-3	TRBV7-6	once	TGTGCCAGCAGCTTACAACAGCCAGGTAGCGGGAGGGCCGTAGATACGCAGTATTTT	CASSLQQPGSGRAVDTQYF
-	TRBJ2-5	TRBV10-3	-	TGTGCCATCAGTGACCCCGGGGCCGCTAGGGGAGAGACCCAGTACTTC	CAISDPGAARGETQYF
TRBD2	TRBJ2-2	TRBV6-2/TRBV6-3	many	TGTGCCAGCAACGACGTCCTCCGGCGGGAGAGATTCGGGGAGCTGTTTTTT	CASNDVLRRERFGELFF
TRBD1	TRBJ2-3	TRBV7-9	few	TGTGCCAGCAGCTTCGACAGGGCCACAGAGACCCAGTATTTC	CASSFDRATETQYF
-	TRBJ2-1	TRBV12-3/TRBV12-4	-	TGTGCCAGCAGTTTTACACTCCCCGGGACCCAGTTCTTC	CASSFTLPGTQFF
TRBD2	TRBJ2-1	TRBV7-7	few	TGTGCCAGCAGCTTGAGCGGGGGGATTGGGGAGCAGTTCTTC	CASSLSGGIGEQFF
-	TRBJ2-7	TRBV6-5	few	TGTGCCAGCAGTTACTCTGGGCAGCTGTACTACGAGCAGTACTTC	CASSYSGQLYYEQYF
TRBD2	TRBJ2-1	TRBV7-2	many	TGTGCCAGCAGCTCAACTAGCGGGAGGGTTCCGTTCTTC	CASSSTSGRVPFF
-	TRBJ2-5	TRBV12-3/TRBV12-4	-	TGTGCCAGCAGTTTAGCAGGGGGGTTTATTGGAGAGCAGTACTTC	CASSLAGGFIGEQYF
-	TRBJ2-2	TRBV5-4	-	TGTGCCAGCAGCCCACCGGATGAGCTGTATTTT	CASSPPDELYF
-	TRBJ2-4	TRBV11-1	medium-sized	TGTGCCAGCAGCTTAGTCGTGGGAAACATTCAGTACTTC	CASSLVVGNIQYF
TRBD2	TRBJ2-3	TRBV11-3	-	TGTGCCAGCAGCCCTAGCGGGAGGCTGACAGATACGCAGTATTTT	CASSPSGRLTDTQYF
TRBD2	TRBJ2-3	TRBV12-3/TRBV12-4	-	TGTGCCACTACGCAATCTACCGGGACTAGCTTCTCCAACCAGTATTTT	CATTQSTGTSFSNQYF
TRBD1	TRBJ1-2	TRBV27	few	TGTGCCAGCAGTTCACGACAGGGGAAGGTGCGGGGCTACACCTTC	CASSSRQGKVRGYTF
-	TRBJ2-2	TRBV6-5	once	TGTGCCAGCAGGTACTCCAGGGGAGTAGGCACCGGGAAGCAGTTTTTT	CASRYSRGVGTGKQFF
-	TRBJ2-1	TRBV29-1	few	TGCAGCGTTTCCGGGACTGGGGTGTCGTTTGAGCAGTTCTTC	CSVSGTGVSFEQFF
TRBD2	TRBJ2-5	TRBV7-3	-	TGTGCCAGCAGCGCCACTAGCGGTGACCTAGAGACCCAGTATTTC	CASSATSGDLETQYF
-	TRBJ1-6	TRBV6-2/TRBV6-3	-	TGTGCCAGCAGTCGGAAAGGGGATTCACCCCTCCACTTT	CASSRKGDSPLHF
-	TRBJ2-7	TRBV7-2	-	TGTGCCAGCAGCTTACTCCAGCGGGCAACCTACGAGCAGTACTTC	CASSLLQRATYEQYF
-	TRBJ2-1	TRBV6-2/TRBV6-3	few	TGTGCCAGCAGTTACTCGTCCGGGCCCCCGGAGGGGGCGAGGGGATTAGCCTACAATGAGCAGTTCTTC	CASSYSSGPPEGARGLAYNEQFF
TRBD1	TRBJ2-7	TRBV4-1	many	TGCGCCAGCAGCCACCAGGGGGCCTACGAGCAGTACTTC	CASSHQGAYEQYF
TRBD2	TRBJ2-2	TRBV7-2	-	TGTGCCAGCAGCCCACCGGGACTAGAGGGAGGGGAGCTGTTTTTT	CASSPPGLEGGELFF
-	TRBJ2-3	TRBV11-3	-	TGTGCCAGCAGCCGGAGGGACGAGACGCAGTATTTT	CASSRRDETQYF
-	TRBJ1-6	TRBV7-6	many	TGTGCCAGCAGCAAAGACGGAGAAAATTCACCCCTCCACTTT	CASSKDGENSPLHF
-	TRBJ2-2	TRBV7-2	once	TGTGCCAGCATCCCGGCTGTGAACACAGATACGCTGTATTTT	CASIPAVNTDTLYF
-	TRBJ2-2	TRBV11-2	many	TGTGCCAGCAGCTTAGGGGTCCAGGGAAGGACCGGGGAGCTGTTTTTT	CASSLGVQGRTGELFF
-	TRBJ2-5	TRBV15	-	TGTGCCACCAGCAGAGATGTGTTAACTGAGCAGTACTTC	CATSRDVLTEQYF
TRBD1	TRBJ2-7	TRBV7-2	many	TGTGCCAGCAGCCGGGGACAGGGGGGACTCTCCTACGAGCAGTACTTC	CASSRGQGGLSYEQYF
-	TRBJ2-1	TRBV7-6	-	TGTGCCAGCAGCTCCCAGCCCATAACTGGGGCTCCCGTCGGTAGGGCCCAGTTCTTC	CASSSQPITGAPVGRAQFF
TRBD2	TRBJ2-3	TRBV7-8	-	TGTGCCAGCAGCTTACTAGCGGGAGTGGCCACAGATATGCAGTATTTT	CASSLLAGVATDMQYF
TRBD1	TRBJ2-1	TRBV7-6	many	TGTGCCAGCAGCCCTTGGGGACAGGGACAGAGCAACAATGAGCAGTTCTTC	CASSPWGQGQSNNEQFF
TRBD1	TRBJ2-3	TRBV7-2	-	TGTGCCAGCAGCGCACGACAGGGGGGAGCCACAGACACGCAGTATTTT	CASSARQGGATDTQYF
TRBD2	TRBJ2-5	TRBV7-3	-	TGTGCCAGCAGCTTAATGCTAGCGGGGGAGCAGTACTTC	CASSLMLAGEQYF
-	TRBJ2-2	TRBV7-2	few	TGTGCCAGCAGCCGCGGTGCGACCGGGGAGCTGTTTTTT	CASSRGATGELFF